A selection of T cell receptor beta chains follows, all from one sample in a study of cytomegalovirus exposure and HLA in healthy donors. TCRdb's table, derived via immunoSEQ multiplex PCR, lists solely in-frame clones and lacks some. The table lists approximately 77,000 clones, roughly four fifths of them singletons. The specimen sequenced was PBMCs. These receptors came from a man aged 40-49 years in good health and CMV-seronegative. The CDR3 runs from the conserved cysteine through the conserved F or W. The D gene is left open where the match is weak. Expanded clones are given a class, and other clones once, few, many or no size at all.

abundance: -
j_gene: TRBJ2-5
d_gene: -
v_gene: TRBV7-9
CDR3aa: CASSSRSQEKETQYF
CDR3nt: TGTGCCAGCAGCAGCCGATCACAGGAGAAGGAGACCCAGTACTTC

abundance: -
j_gene: TRBJ2-1
d_gene: -
v_gene: TRBV7-8
CDR3aa: CASSPRQGPYNEQFF
CDR3nt: TGTGCCAGCAGCCCAAGGCAGGGGCCCTACAATGAGCAGTTCTTC

abundance: once
j_gene: TRBJ2-2
d_gene: -
v_gene: TRBV5-1
CDR3aa: CASSLAGHNTGELFF
CDR3nt: TGCGCCAGCAGCTTGGCCGGACACAACACCGGGGAGCTGTTTTTT

abundance: once
j_gene: TRBJ1-1
d_gene: -
v_gene: TRBV5-1
CDR3aa: CASSLSEGGNTEAFF
CDR3nt: TGCGCCAGCAGCTTGAGCGAGGGAGGGAACACTGAAGCTTTCTTT

abundance: -
j_gene: TRBJ1-2
d_gene: -
v_gene: TRBV28
CDR3aa: CASSPPQGRVYGYTF
CDR3nt: TGTGCCAGCAGTCCCCCCCAGGGTAGGGTTTATGGCTACACCTTC

abundance: -
j_gene: TRBJ1-5
d_gene: -
v_gene: TRBV30
CDR3aa: CAWSGEGERPQHF
CDR3nt: TGTGCCTGGAGTGGAGAAGGGGAACGGCCCCAGCATTTT

abundance: few
j_gene: TRBJ1-5
d_gene: TRBD1
v_gene: TRBV27
CDR3aa: CATRQDRNQPQHF
CDR3nt: TGTGCCACCAGACAGGACAGGAATCAGCCCCAGCATTTT

abundance: few
j_gene: TRBJ1-1
d_gene: -
v_gene: TRBV4-1
CDR3aa: CASSQLPLEGGTEAFF
CDR3nt: TGCGCCAGCAGCCAGCTTCCTCTTGAGGGCGGCACTGAAGCTTTCTTT

abundance: -
j_gene: TRBJ1-2
d_gene: -
v_gene: TRBV5-4
CDR3aa: CASSFPGLRTGGYTF
CDR3nt: TGTGCCAGCAGCTTTCCGGGACTACGAACCGGAGGCTACACCTTC

abundance: -
j_gene: TRBJ1-6
d_gene: -
v_gene: TRBV9
CDR3aa: CASSVLQGPNSPLHF
CDR3nt: TGTGCCAGCAGCGTACTCCAGGGGCCTAATTCACCCCTCCACTTT

abundance: -
j_gene: TRBJ1-1
d_gene: -
v_gene: TRBV2
CDR3aa: CASTVVGTEAFF
CDR3nt: TGTGCCAGCACGGTCGTCGGCACTGAAGCTTTCTTT

abundance: few
j_gene: TRBJ1-3
d_gene: -
v_gene: TRBV4-3
CDR3aa: CASSQDRAGSGNTIYF
CDR3nt: TGCGCCAGCAGCCAAGATCGGGCAGGGTCTGGAAACACCATATATTTT

abundance: -
j_gene: TRBJ2-1
d_gene: TRBD1
v_gene: TRBV19
CDR3aa: CASSIGGQSLYNEQFF
CDR3nt: TGTGCCAGTAGTATAGGGGGACAGTCCTTGTACAATGAGCAGTTCTTC

abundance: -
j_gene: TRBJ1-1
d_gene: -
v_gene: TRBV7-2
CDR3aa: CASSLVQGFGNTEAFF
CDR3nt: TGTGCCAGCAGCTTAGTACAGGGTTTTGGAAACACTGAAGCTTTCTTT

abundance: -
j_gene: TRBJ2-2
d_gene: TRBD1
v_gene: TRBV2
CDR3aa: CASSLGQTPTGELFF
CDR3nt: TGTGCCAGCAGTTTGGGACAGACCCCCACCGGGGAGCTGTTTTTT

abundance: -
j_gene: TRBJ2-1
d_gene: TRBD2
v_gene: TRBV19
CDR3aa: CASRIAGGPNNEQFF
CDR3nt: TGTGCCAGTAGGATAGCGGGAGGGCCGAACAATGAGCAGTTCTTC

abundance: -
j_gene: TRBJ2-7
d_gene: TRBD2
v_gene: TRBV18
CDR3aa: CASSRTSGREYEQYF
CDR3nt: TGTGCCAGCTCAAGGACTAGCGGGAGAGAGTACGAGCAGTACTTC

abundance: -
j_gene: TRBJ1-5
d_gene: -
v_gene: TRBV4-3
CDR3aa: CASSQEFNSWQPQHF
CDR3nt: TGCGCCAGCAGCCAAGAGTTCAATAGCTGGCAGCCCCAGCATTTT

abundance: -
j_gene: TRBJ2-7
d_gene: TRBD1
v_gene: TRBV27
CDR3aa: CASRDRTYEQYF
CDR3nt: TGTGCCAGCAGGGACAGGACCTACGAGCAGTACTTC

abundance: few
j_gene: TRBJ2-7
d_gene: TRBD1
v_gene: TRBV6-5
CDR3aa: CASRPGQGNSYEQYF
CDR3nt: TGTGCCAGCAGACCGGGACAGGGGAACTCCTACGAGCAGTACTTC

abundance: -
j_gene: TRBJ1-3
d_gene: -
v_gene: TRBV9
CDR3aa: CASSPHRTGNTIYF
CDR3nt: TGTGCCAGCAGCCCTCACAGGACTGGAAACACCATATATTTT

abundance: -
j_gene: TRBJ2-7
d_gene: TRBD2
v_gene: TRBV7-6
CDR3aa: CASSLATGAGGGEQYF
CDR3nt: TGTGCCAGCAGCTTAGCTACCGGAGCGGGAGGAGGTGAGCAGTACTTC

abundance: -
j_gene: TRBJ1-6
d_gene: TRBD1
v_gene: TRBV9
CDR3aa: CASSGWDSQNSPLHF
CDR3nt: TGTGCCAGCAGCGGCTGGGACAGCCAAAATTCACCCCTCCACTTT

abundance: -
j_gene: TRBJ2-1
d_gene: TRBD2
v_gene: TRBV7-7
CDR3aa: CASSSLSGGTYNEQFF
CDR3nt: TGTGCTAGCAGCTCCTTAAGCGGGGGAACCTACAATGAGCAGTTCTTC

abundance: -
j_gene: TRBJ2-2
d_gene: TRBD1
v_gene: TRBV7-9
CDR3aa: CASSWPRDRGNTGELFF
CDR3nt: TGTGCCAGCAGTTGGCCCCGGGACAGGGGGAACACCGGGGAGCTGTTTTTT